The source of this TCR beta chain is a study of T cell clonotyping in hematopoietic cell transplantation. Broader study findings: At the given depth, recipient repertoires were over 97% de novo clonotypes. CD4 and CD8 repertoire contributions could not be separated without sorting. Pathologically expanded recipient clonotypes increased progressively from day 30 to day 180 as diversity fell.

Comments on this clone: Its antigen is still unknown.

TCRdb's table, derived via immunoSEQ multiplex PCR, lists solely in-frame clones and lacks some. This table has roughly 27,000 clones, around 95% appearing once. The trim removed 6 bases at V and 1 base at J, leaving 4 bases unmatched. The length of the CDR3 is 15 residues. Germline lookup yields CDR1 LNHDA and CDR2 SQIVND (reference sequence). The TCR sequence derives from a man aged 45-65 years in good health. Some clones in this sample may be carry-over from other donors' samples. Specimen: peripheral blood mononuclear cells. The J gene is TRBJ2-7, the V gene TRBV19, with 12 bases aligning to TRBD2. The CDR3 bases are TGTGCCAGTAGCTCCGGGACTAGCGGGTCCTACGAGCAGTACTTC. Residues: CASSSGTSGSYEQYF. The entire variable domain, with the rest obtained from reference TRBV19 and TRBJ2-7, is as follows: DGGITQSPKYLFRKEGQNVTLSCEQNLNHDAMYWYRQDPGQGLRLIYYSQIVNDFQKGDIAEGYSVSREKKESFPLTVTSAQKNPTAFYLCASSSGTSGSYEQYFGPGTRLTVT.